This TCR beta chain appears in the sequencing data of a study of cytotoxic CD8 clonotypes in ibrutinib-treated CLL. The wider study: Included were 10 to 12 relapsed/refractory and approximately 15 treatment-naive patients, of whom approximately 18 were IGHV unmutated. With a range of 6 to 36, the median treatment time before response samples were taken was roughly 12 months. Whole-study findings and limits: Elevated clonality accompanied ibrutinib response, with a return toward baseline values at progression.

The targeted sequencing depth was 1 in 200,000 to 1 in 1 million T cells. Measured with immunoSEQ multiplex PCR; TCRdb has only the in-frame clones, and not every one. The sample holds fewer than 45,000 clones, about 50% seen once. About this clone itself: Its antigen is not identified.

The receptor was derived from a human donor with chronic lymphocytic leukemia. Sequences were derived from PBMCs, sampled before ibrutinib treatment.

The CDR3 loop is CASSIVGQGGEKLFF. As DNA, the CDR3 is TGTGCCAGTAGTATCGTTGGACAGGGTGGTGAAAAACTGTTTTTT. The chain combines TRBV19 with TRBJ1-4; 8 positions match TRBD1. From germline, CDR1 is LNHDA and CDR2 SQIVND (reference sequence). The V gene end was trimmed by 3 bases and the J gene end by 7 bases; junction bases not matched to a gene: 7. The CDR3 runs to 15 residues.